Presented here are 4 T cell receptor beta chains from one specimen sequenced in a study of blood T cell repertoires in COVID-19. TCRdb's table, derived via immunoSEQ multiplex PCR, lists solely in-frame clones and lacks some. The profile shows roughly 55,000 clones, 80% to 95% of them singletons. Sequenced material: peripheral blood. The source is a human donor with active COVID-19. The donor label of this sample is uncertain.

The V call is TRBV18, the J call TRBJ2-7; D not resolved. V lost 4 bases to trimming and J lost 2 bases, with 6 bases between them. Germline loops: CDR1 KGHSH, CDR2 LQKENI. This CDR3 has 12 residues. Here the CDR3 reads CASSQQTYEQYF. Written as DNA, the CDR3 is TGTGCCAGCTCACAACAGACCTACGAGCAGTACTTC.

The rearrangement links TRBV2 to TRBJ1-1; D is uncertain. The germline V and J ends were trimmed by 0 bases and 3 bases, with 8 bases remaining between them. CDR3 length equals 14 residues. Germline loops: CDR1 SNHLY, CDR2 FYNNEI. The CDR3 sequence is CASSEAELYTEAFF. For the CDR3, the DNA is TGTGCCAGCAGTGAAGCCGAGCTTTACACTGAAGCTTTCTTT.

This chain joins TRBV18 and TRBJ1-4; D may be TRBD1 (5 bases). This CDR3 has 16 residues. CDR1 and CDR2 from the germline V gene are KGHSH and LQKENI. V lost 1 base and J 7 bases, leaving 16 bases between the germline ends. The CDR3 loop reads CASSPRSHTGGEKLFF. The CDR3 nucleotides read TGTGCCAGCTCACCACGGTCTCATACGGGGGGTGAAAAACTGTTTTTT. Full variable domain (rest looked up from reference TRBV18 and TRBJ1-4): NAGVMQNPRHLVRRRGQEARLRCSPMKGHSHVYWYRQLPEEGLKFMVYLQKENIIDESGMPKERFSAEFPKEGPSILRIQQVVRGDSAAYFCASSPRSHTGGEKLFFGSGTQLSVL.

This sequence joins TRBV10-1 and TRBJ2-1; 8 bases fit TRBD1. The CDR3 totals 12 residues. J gave up 11 bases and V 6 bases, and 6 bases lay outside the gene matches. Looked up from germline, CDR1 is WNHNN and CDR2 is SYGVQD (reference sequence). DNA of the CDR3: TGCGCCAGCAGCTTCGACAGGGGTCAGCAGTTCTTC. As protein: CASSFDRGQQFF.